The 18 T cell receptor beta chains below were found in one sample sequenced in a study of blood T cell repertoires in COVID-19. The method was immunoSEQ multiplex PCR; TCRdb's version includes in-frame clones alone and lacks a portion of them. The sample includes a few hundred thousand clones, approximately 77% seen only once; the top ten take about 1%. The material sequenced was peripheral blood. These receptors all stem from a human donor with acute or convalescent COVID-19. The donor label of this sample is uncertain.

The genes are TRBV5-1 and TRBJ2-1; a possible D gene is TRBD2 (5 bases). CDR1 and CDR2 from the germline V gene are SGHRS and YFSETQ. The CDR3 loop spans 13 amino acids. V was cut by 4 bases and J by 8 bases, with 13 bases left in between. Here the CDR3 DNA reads TGCGCCAGCAGCCCTGAGCGGCCATATGAGCAGTTCTTC. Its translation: CASSPERPYEQFF. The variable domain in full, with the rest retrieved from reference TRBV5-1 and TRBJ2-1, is KAGVTQTPRYLIKTRGQQVTLSCSPISGHRSVSWYQQTPGQGLQFLFEYFSETQRNKGNFPGRFSGRQFSNSRSEMNVSTLELGDSALYLCASSPERPYEQFFGPGTRLTVL.

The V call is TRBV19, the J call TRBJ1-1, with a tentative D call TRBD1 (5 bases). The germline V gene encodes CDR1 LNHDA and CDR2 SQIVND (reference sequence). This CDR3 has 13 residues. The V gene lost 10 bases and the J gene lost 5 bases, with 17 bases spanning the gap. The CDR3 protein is CATPGRGITEAFF. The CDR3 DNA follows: TGTGCCACTCCCGGGAGGGGCATTACTGAAGCTTTCTTT. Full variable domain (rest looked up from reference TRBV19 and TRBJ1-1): DGGITQSPKYLFRKEGQNVTLSCEQNLNHDAMYWYRQDPGQGLRLIYYSQIVNDFQKGDIAEGYSVSREKKESFPLTVTSAQKNPTAFYLCATPGRGITEAFFGQGTRLTVV.

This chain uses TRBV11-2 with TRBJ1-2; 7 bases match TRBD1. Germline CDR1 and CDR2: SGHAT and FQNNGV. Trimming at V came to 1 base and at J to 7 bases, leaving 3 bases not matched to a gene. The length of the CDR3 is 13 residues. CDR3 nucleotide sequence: TGTGCCAGCAGCTTAGCAGGGGGTCTTGGCTACACCTTC. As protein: CASSLAGGLGYTF.

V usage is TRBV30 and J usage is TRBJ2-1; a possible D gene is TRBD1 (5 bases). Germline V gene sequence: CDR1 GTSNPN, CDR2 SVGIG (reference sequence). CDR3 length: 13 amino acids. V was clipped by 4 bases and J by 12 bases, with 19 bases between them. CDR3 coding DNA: TGTGCCTGGATAGGGCAAGGGGCTCCTGGGCAGTTCTTC. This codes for CAWIGQGAPGQFF.

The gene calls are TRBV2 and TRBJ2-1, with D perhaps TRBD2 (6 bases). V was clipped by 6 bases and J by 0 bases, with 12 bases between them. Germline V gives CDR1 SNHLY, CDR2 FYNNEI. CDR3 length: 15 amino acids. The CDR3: CASREGPNSYNEQFF. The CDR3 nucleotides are TGTGCCAGCAGGGAGGGACCAAACTCCTACAATGAGCAGTTCTTC.

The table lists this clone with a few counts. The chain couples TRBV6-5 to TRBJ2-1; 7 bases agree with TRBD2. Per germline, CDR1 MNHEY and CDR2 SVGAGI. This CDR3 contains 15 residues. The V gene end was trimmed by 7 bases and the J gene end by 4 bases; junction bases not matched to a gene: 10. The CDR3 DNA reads TGTGCCAGCACCTCAGTCGCGGGGGTGTACAATGAGCAGTTCTTC. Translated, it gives CASTSVAGVYNEQFF.

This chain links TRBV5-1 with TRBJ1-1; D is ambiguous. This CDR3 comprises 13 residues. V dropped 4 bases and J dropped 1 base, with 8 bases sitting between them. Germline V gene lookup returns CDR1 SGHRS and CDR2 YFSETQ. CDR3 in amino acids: CASSPSWNTEAFF. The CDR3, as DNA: TGCGCCAGCAGCCCTTCGTGGAACACTGAAGCTTTCTTT.

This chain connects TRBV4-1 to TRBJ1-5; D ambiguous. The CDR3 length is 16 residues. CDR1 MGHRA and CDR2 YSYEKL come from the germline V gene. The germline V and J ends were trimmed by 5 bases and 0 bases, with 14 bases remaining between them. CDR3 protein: CASSRETEYSNQPQHF. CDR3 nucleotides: TGCGCCAGCAGCAGGGAGACGGAATATAGCAATCAGCCCCAGCATTTT.

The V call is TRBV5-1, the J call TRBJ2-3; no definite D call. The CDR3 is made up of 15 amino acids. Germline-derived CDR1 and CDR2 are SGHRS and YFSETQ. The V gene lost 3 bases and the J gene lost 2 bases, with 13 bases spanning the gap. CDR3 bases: TGCGCCAGCAGCTCGGCAGGATATTTCACAGATACGCAGTATTTT. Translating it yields CASSSAGYFTDTQYF.

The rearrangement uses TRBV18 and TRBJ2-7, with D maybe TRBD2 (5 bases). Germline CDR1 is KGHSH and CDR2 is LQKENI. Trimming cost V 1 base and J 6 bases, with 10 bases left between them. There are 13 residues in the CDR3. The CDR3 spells CASSPLNRGEQYF. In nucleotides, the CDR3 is TGTGCCAGCTCACCACTTAATCGGGGCGAGCAGTACTTC.

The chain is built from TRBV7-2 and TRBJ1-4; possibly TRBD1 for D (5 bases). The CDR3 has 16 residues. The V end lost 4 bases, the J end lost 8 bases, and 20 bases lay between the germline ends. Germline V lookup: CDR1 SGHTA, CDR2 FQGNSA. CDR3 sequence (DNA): TGTGCCAGCAGCTCACTCGGGGGGTCCCTGGGAGAAAAACTGTTTTTT. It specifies CASSSLGGSLGEKLFF.

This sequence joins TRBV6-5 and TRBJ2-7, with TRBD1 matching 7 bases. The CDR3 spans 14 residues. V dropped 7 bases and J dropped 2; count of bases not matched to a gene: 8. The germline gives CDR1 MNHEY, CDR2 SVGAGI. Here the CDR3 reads CASKSDRVPYEQYF. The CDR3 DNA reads TGTGCCAGCAAATCTGACAGGGTACCCTACGAGCAGTACTTC.

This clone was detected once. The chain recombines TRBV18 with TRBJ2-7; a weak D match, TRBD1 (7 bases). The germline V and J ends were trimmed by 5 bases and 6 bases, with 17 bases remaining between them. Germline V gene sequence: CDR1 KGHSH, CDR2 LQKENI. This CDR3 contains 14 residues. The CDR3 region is CASSEAGQMAEQYF. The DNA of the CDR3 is TGTGCCAGCTCAGAGGCGGGACAGATGGCCGAGCAGTACTTC.

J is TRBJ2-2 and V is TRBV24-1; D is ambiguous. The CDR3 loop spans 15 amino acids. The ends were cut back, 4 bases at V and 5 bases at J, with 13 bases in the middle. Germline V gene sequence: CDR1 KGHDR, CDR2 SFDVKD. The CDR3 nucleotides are TGTGCCACCAGTGACCCACGAGCTAGAACCGGGGAGCTGTTTTTT. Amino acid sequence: CATSDPRARTGELFF.

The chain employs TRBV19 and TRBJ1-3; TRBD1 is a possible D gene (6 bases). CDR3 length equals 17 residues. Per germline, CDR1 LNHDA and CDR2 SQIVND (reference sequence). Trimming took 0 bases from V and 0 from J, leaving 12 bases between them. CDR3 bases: TGTGCCAGTAGTATAGACACAGGGCTATCCTCTGGAAACACCATATATTTT. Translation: CASSIDTGLSSGNTIYF.

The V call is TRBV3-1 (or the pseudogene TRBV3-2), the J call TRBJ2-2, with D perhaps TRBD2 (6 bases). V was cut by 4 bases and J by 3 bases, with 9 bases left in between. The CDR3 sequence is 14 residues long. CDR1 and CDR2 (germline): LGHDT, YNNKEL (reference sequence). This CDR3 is CASSLPGDTGELFF. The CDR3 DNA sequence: TGTGCCAGCAGCCTTCCGGGGGACACCGGGGAGCTGTTTTTT.

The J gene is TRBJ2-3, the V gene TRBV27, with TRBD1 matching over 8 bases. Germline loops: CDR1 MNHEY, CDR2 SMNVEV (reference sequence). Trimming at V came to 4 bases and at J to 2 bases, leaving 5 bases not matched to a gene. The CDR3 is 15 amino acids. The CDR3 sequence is CASSSGTGLTDTQYF. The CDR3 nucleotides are TGTGCCAGCAGTTCCGGGACAGGACTCACAGATACGCAGTATTTT.

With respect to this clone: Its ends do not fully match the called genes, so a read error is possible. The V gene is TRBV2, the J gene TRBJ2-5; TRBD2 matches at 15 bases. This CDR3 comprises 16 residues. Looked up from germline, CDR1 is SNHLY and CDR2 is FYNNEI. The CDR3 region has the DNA TGTGCCAGCAATATGGGACTAGCGGGGGGCCAAGCGACCCAGTACTTC. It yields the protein CASNMGLAGGQATQYF.